One sample yielded the 3 T cell receptor beta chains listed below, sequenced in a study of blood T cell repertoires in COVID-19. Sequenced by immunoSEQ multiplex PCR; TCRdb stores in-frame clones only, minus some. The sample lists a few hundred thousand clones, 80% to 90% occurring once. The sequenced sample was PBMCs or T cells enriched from blood (not recorded which). The source of these receptors is a woman between 45 and 60 years old who had been exposed to COVID-19.

In nucleotides, the CDR3 is TGCGCCAGCAGGAGGATAAATGAAAAACTGTTTTTT. Protein: CASRRINEKLFF. The chain has TRBV10-2 and TRBJ1-4; the D is unclear. Germline V gives CDR1 WSHSY, CDR2 SAAADI. V lost 6 bases and J 5 bases, leaving 7 bases between the germline ends. CDR3 length: 12 residues.

This clone was detected only a few times. V is TRBV18 and J is TRBJ1-2, with D maybe TRBD1 (5 bases). Germline values: CDR1 KGHSH, CDR2 LQKENI. The CDR3 has 17 amino acids. V lost 3 bases and J lost 2, with 19 bases in between. The CDR3 DNA reads as TGTGCCAGCTCACCCTTTACTCAGACAGTATCAAACTATGGCTACACCTTC. It specifies CASSPFTQTVSNYGYTF.

This sequence joins TRBV18 and TRBJ2-3; TRBD1 matches 7 bases. Germline V gives CDR1 KGHSH, CDR2 LQKENI. This CDR3 contains 16 residues. The junction had 8 bases not matched to a gene; V was cut back by 3 bases and J by 2 bases. This CDR3 is CASSPRPGQSTDTQYF. The CDR3 DNA is TGTGCCAGCTCACCGCGGCCGGGACAGTCCACAGATACGCAGTATTTT.